The clone carrying this T cell receptor beta chain appeared many times. This may be a read error, as it is one base from a much larger clone. TCR beta CDR3 regions were amplified from RNA transcripts. A first-round RT-PCR of the TCR CDR3 used the HTBI primer set. A single record per CDR3 protein comes from TCRdb applying MiXCR to the multiplex PCR reads. The sample lists 700,000 or so distinct CDR3 sequences, around 15% occurring once. Graves' hyperthyroidism is called stable when ophthalmopathy does not progress within 18 months. This entry comes from a study of T cells in Graves' hyperthyroidism and ophthalmopathy. Trimming removed 6 bases from V and 0 bases from J, with 9 bases in between. CDR3 length: 13 amino acids.

The clonotype was recovered from a man aged 18 to 29 with Graves' hyperthyroidism. V is TRBV12-3 or TRBV12-4 and J is TRBJ2-7; TRBD1 is a possible D gene (6 bases). Sample: blood. The CDR3 spells CASSRDISYEQYF. The DNA for the CDR3 is TGTGCCAGCAGCCGGGACATCTCCTACGAGCAGTACTTC.